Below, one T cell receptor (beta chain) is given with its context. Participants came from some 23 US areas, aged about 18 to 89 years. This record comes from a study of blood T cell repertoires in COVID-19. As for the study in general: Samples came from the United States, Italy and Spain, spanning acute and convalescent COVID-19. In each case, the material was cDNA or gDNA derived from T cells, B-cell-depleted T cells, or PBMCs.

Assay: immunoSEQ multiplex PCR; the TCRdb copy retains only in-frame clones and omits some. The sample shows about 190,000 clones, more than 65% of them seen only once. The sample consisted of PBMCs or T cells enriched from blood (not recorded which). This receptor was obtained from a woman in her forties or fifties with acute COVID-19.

As DNA, the CDR3 is TGTGCCAGCAAAGACACAGGGGGAGCCAACGTCCTGACTTTC. This translates into CASKDTGGANVLTF. V and J are TRBV14 and TRBJ2-6; the match to TRBD1 covers 8 bases. Germline CDR1 reads SGHDN; CDR2 reads FVKESK. V lost 7 bases and J lost 7; bases outside the gene matches: 6. The length of the CDR3 is 14 residues.